Detailed here is one T cell receptor (beta chain). The antigen remains unidentified. CDR3 length equals 13 residues. V lost 6 bases to trimming and J lost 6 bases; unmatched junction nucleotides: 6. These data belong to a study of T cell responses to AZD1222 COVID-19 vaccine. Whole-study results and caveats: Among the donors, most were white British and more were female, and clonal diversity was possibly underestimated.

Only in-frame clones appear in the TCRdb table, and some are missing; sequencing was by immunoSEQ multiplex PCR. The sample has about 140,000 clones; 80% to 95% are singletons. The source of this sequence is an adult who received the AZD1222 COVID-19 vaccine. This specimen was peripheral blood, taken 28 days after the second AZD1222 dose. The chain joins TRBV12-3 or TRBV12-4 to TRBJ1-2; TRBD1 matches 8 bases. The CDR3 DNA reads as TGTGCCAGCAGCCAGGACAGGGTCCATGGCTACACCTTC. This sequence encodes CASSQDRVHGYTF.